This TCR beta chain was captured by sequencing in a study of post-analysis software for immune sequencing data. Trimming removed 6 bases from V and 8 bases from J; junction bases left unmatched: 10. The CDR3 runs 15 residues. Germline V gene data show CDR1 as LGHNA and CDR2 as YSLEER. Worth noting for this clonotype: Its antigen remains unknown.

Study-wide points: Compared with controls, patients had more of five or six TRBV segments, including TRBV5-6, TRBV5-1 and TRBV20-1. With F measure, samples from one preparation batch clustered together strongly. Significantly lower normalized Chao1 diversity was seen in multiple sclerosis patients than in controls.

Unique molecular identifiers tagged the TCR beta cDNA libraries. In TCRdb, the PCR reads were re-called with MiXCR into one record per CDR3 protein. There are 350,000 to 500,000 distinct CDR3 sequences in the sample; about 40% occur only once, and about 8% lies in the top ten. The specimen was blood. This receptor was obtained from a girl aged 2-15 years with multiple sclerosis. The chain combines TRBV4-3 with TRBJ2-1; 10 bases are shared with TRBD2. The CDR3 region has the DNA TGCGCCAGCAGTAAGTGGCTAGCGGGAGTCTATGAGCAGTTCTTC. It codes for CASSKWLAGVYEQFF.